This T cell receptor (beta chain) was sequenced during a study of OX40 agonist ivuxolimab in advanced cancers. Study-wide background: In this cohort, patients received ivuxolimab, an agonistic anti-OX40 (CD134) antibody. Two patients with cutaneous melanoma and one with hepatocellular carcinoma, three in total, showed partial responses.

Here immunoSEQ multiplex PCR was the method, and the copy in TCRdb shows in-frame clones only, minus some. This sample has about 100,000 clones, with 86% found just once. As regards this clone: What it binds is not known.

This CDR3 comprises 15 residues. Per germline, CDR1 PRHDT and CDR2 FYEKMQ (reference sequence). V dropped 3 bases and J dropped 0 bases, with 9 bases sitting between them. Excluded were patients having autoimmune disease history or systemic immunosuppression. Study outcomes and limitations: The study did not work out the antigen specificity of the expanded peripheral T cells.

J is TRBJ1-3 and V is TRBV13; unclear D gene. The receptor was derived from an adult with an advanced solid tumor such as melanoma, head and neck, liver or kidney cancer. This specimen consisted of CD4+ or CD8+ T cells sorted from blood, obtained in a trial of the OX40 agonist ivuxolimab. CDR3 sequence reads: CASSLTGSSGNTIYF. The CDR3 nucleotides read TGTGCCAGCAGCTTGACCGGGAGCTCTGGAAACACCATATATTTT.